The 12 T cell receptor beta chains reported below all come from one sample, sequenced in a study of blood T cells in healthy people across ages. With a J-beta primer mix and a sample-barcoded 5' primer, a second PCR ran roughly 6 to 11 cycles. TCRdb reprocessed the 5' RACE reads with MiXCR, giving one entry per CDR3 protein. This sample has 900,000 to 950,000 distinct CDR3 sequences, with approximately 32% found just once. These data were likewise used in another study, on T cells of mothers and their children.

Sequenced sample: blood. The receptors stem from a woman aged 40 to 55 in good health.

This clonotype came up a few times. Since a much larger clone is just one base distant, this may be a read error. V and J are TRBV5-1 and TRBJ2-5; a possible D gene is TRBD1 (6 bases). Germline V CDR1 and CDR2: SGHRS, YFSETQ. V was clipped by 4 bases and J by 1 base, with 11 bases between them. The length of the CDR3 is 14 residues. CDR3 sequence: CASSPRDTQETQYF. CDR3 DNA sequence: TGCGCCAGCAGCCCCCGGGACACCCAAGAGACCCAGTACTTC.

The chain links TRBV4-1 to TRBJ2-2; 9 nucleotides agree with TRBD2. V lost 8 bases and J lost 1; bases outside the gene matches: 5. CDR3 length equals 15 residues. CDR1 and CDR2 from the germline V gene are MGHRA and YSYEKL. CDR3: CASAQTSGNTGELFF. In DNA, the CDR3 is TGCGCCAGCGCCCAGACTAGCGGGAACACCGGGGAGCTGTTTTTT.

This rearrangement joins TRBV7-2 to TRBJ2-1; 9 bases match TRBD2. This CDR3 is built from 13 residues. Germline-derived CDR1 and CDR2 are SGHTA and FQGNSA. The V gene end was trimmed by 1 base and the J gene end by 15 bases; junction bases not matched to a gene: 7. The CDR3 bases are TGTGCCAGCAGCTTAGATAGTAGCGGGAGCCTGTTCTTC. This encodes CASSLDSSGSLFF.

The genes are TRBV29-1 and TRBJ1-1; D uncertain. Germline V gene lookup returns CDR1 SQVTM and CDR2 ANQGSEA. The length of the CDR3 is 12 residues. V was shortened by 7 bases and J by 1 base, with 10 bases between the two germline ends. The CDR3 nucleotides are TGCAGCGGTCGGACGGGGAACACTGAAGCTTTCTTT. Its protein product is CSGRTGNTEAFF.

The rearrangement links TRBV3-1 to TRBJ1-6; 9 bases align to TRBD1. Looked up from germline, CDR1 is LGHDT and CDR2 is YNNKEL (reference sequence). The CDR3 covers 13 residues. With 4 bases clipped from V and 12 bases from J, the junction kept 4 bases outside the gene matches. The CDR3 nucleotides read TGTGCCAGCAGCCTCCAGACAGGGGGACCCCTCCACTTT. Translating it yields CASSLQTGGPLHF.

This clonotype was counted once. This rearrangement joins TRBV4-1 to TRBJ2-1; the D is unclear. Trimming removed 4 bases at V and 7 bases at J, with 11 bases between. CDR3 length: 13 residues. Looked up from germline, CDR1 is MGHRA and CDR2 is YSYEKL. In nucleotides, the CDR3 is TGCGCCAGCAGCCCGGGCTGGTGGAATGAGCAGTTCTTC. This translates into CASSPGWWNEQFF.

CDR3 loop: CASTPGVGGEQFF. The CDR3 DNA is TGTGCCAGCACCCCGGGGGTAGGGGGTGAGCAGTTCTTC. V usage is TRBV7-9 and J usage is TRBJ2-1, with D perhaps TRBD1 or TRBD2 (6 bases each). CDR3 length: 13 amino acids. Trimming left V 7 bases short and J 9 bases short, with 16 bases between. Germline V gives CDR1 SEHNR, CDR2 FQNEAQ (reference sequence).

This clonotype was found a few times. The CDR3 reads CASGINYEQYF. The CDR3 bases are TGTGCCAGCGGGATCAACTACGAGCAGTACTTC. The rearrangement links TRBV6-6 to TRBJ2-7; no clear D. Germline V CDR1 and CDR2: MNHNY, SVGAGI (reference sequence). Trimming pared 8 bases from V and 3 bases from J, leaving 8 bases between. The CDR3 is made up of 11 amino acids.

As concerns this clonotype: Germline is not matched at one junction end, which may reflect a read error. The V gene is TRBV15, the J gene TRBJ2-5; D call uncertain. The better agreement between TRBJ2-7 and the DNA end casts doubt on the J call. The CDR3 is made up of 13 amino acids. Germline assignment: CDR1 LNHNV and CDR2 YYDKDF (reference sequence). The CDR3 sequence: CAASRDFGYEQYF. In DNA form, the CDR3 reads TGTGCCGCCAGCAGAGATTTTGGGTACGAGCAGTACTTC.

This clonotype showed up just a few times. The chain joins TRBV5-1 to TRBJ2-7; TRBD1 aligns across 8 bases. The germline gives CDR1 SGHRS, CDR2 YFSETQ. Trimming cost V 4 bases and J 7 bases; bases outside gene matches: 7. CDR3 size: 13 residues. The CDR3 nucleotides read TGCGCCAGCAGCCTGGACAGGGCAGTGGAGCAGTACTTC. The encoded protein is CASSLDRAVEQYF.

In its sample, this clonotype was seen a few times. V is TRBV18 and J is TRBJ2-5, with a possible D match to TRBD1 (6 bases). This CDR3 has 17 amino acids. The germline V gene encodes CDR1 KGHSH and CDR2 LQKENI. V was clipped by 4 bases and J by 2 bases, with 20 bases between them. Here the CDR3 reads CASSQRTDLTPQETQYF. CDR3 coding DNA: TGTGCCAGCTCACAGCGGACAGATTTGACCCCTCAAGAGACCCAGTACTTC.

The table lists this clonotype with many counts. V and J are TRBV7-2 and TRBJ2-7; the D gene is possibly TRBD2 (6 bases). Germline CDR1 is SGHTA and CDR2 is FQGNSA. Trimming shortened V by 5 bases and J by 2 bases, and 13 bases separated the two germline ends. This CDR3 contains 14 residues. This CDR3 is CASSTGGAAYEQYF. CDR3 bases: TGTGCCAGCAGCACCGGGGGTGCAGCCTACGAGCAGTACTTC.